Each of the 8 T cell receptor beta chains below was sequenced from the same sample in a study of CD8 T cells in ankylosing spondylitis. TCRdb passed the 5' RACE reads through MiXCR, listing each CDR3 protein once. The sample yields about 200,000 distinct CDR3 sequences, 13% seen once. Sequencing input: blood, either unsorted or a sorted T cell fraction (not recorded which). These receptors were collected from a male donor with ankylosing spondylitis or in good health (not recorded which).

The chain combines TRBV12-5 with TRBJ1-1, with D perhaps TRBD1 (5 bases). This CDR3 contains 16 residues. Looked up from germline, CDR1 is LGHNT and CDR2 is FRNRAP. Between the trimmed V and J ends, which lost 0 bases and 1 base, there was a span of 12 bases. CDR3 coding DNA: TGTGCTAGTGGTTTGGTACATCGGGGCCCGAACACTGAAGCTTTCTTT. Translation gives CASGLVHRGPNTEAFF.

This clonotype was found a few times. The chain has TRBV12-3 or TRBV12-4 and TRBJ2-1, with 8 nucleotides matching TRBD2. Trimming removed 7 bases from V and 5 bases from J; junction bases left unmatched: 7. CDR3 length: 14 residues. The chain's CDR3 is CASIVAGFDNEQFF. CDR3 nucleotide sequence: TGTGCCAGCATCGTAGCGGGGTTCGACAATGAGCAGTTCTTC.

The chain is built from TRBV4-1 and TRBJ2-7; 14 bases are shared with TRBD2. This CDR3 is built from 19 residues. Germline-derived CDR1 and CDR2 are MGHRA and YSYEKL. J gave up 3 bases and V 4 bases, and 14 bases lay outside the gene matches. Here the CDR3 reads CASSPIYPGTSGRDYEQYF. In DNA, the CDR3 is TGCGCCAGCAGCCCTATATACCCCGGGACTAGCGGGAGAGACTACGAGCAGTACTTC.

To note about this clonotype: Its ends do not fully match the called genes, so a read error is possible. This chain connects TRBV5-6 to TRBJ1-1; 10 bases align to TRBD1. Germline V gene lookup returns CDR1 SGHDT and CDR2 YYEEEE. This CDR3 contains 14 residues. The CDR3 here is CASSIGQGVTEGFF. The CDR3 DNA reads as TGTGCCAGCAGCATAGGACAGGGGGTCACTGAAGGTTTCTTT. The full variable domain, completed using reference TRBV5-6 and TRBJ1-1, is DAGVTQSPTHLIKTRGQQVTLRCSPKSGHDTVSWYQQALGQGPQFIFQYYEEEERQRGNFPDRFSGHQFPNYSSELNVNALLLGDSALYLCASSIGQGVTEGFFGQGTRLTVV.

This clonotype has ten or more counts. J is TRBJ1-2 and V is TRBV12-3 or TRBV12-4; D is unclear. Trimming stripped 1 base from V and 5 bases from J, with 11 bases between. The CDR3 totals 14 residues. CDR3 nucleotides: TGTGCCAGCAGTTTAGGGTTAGGAGTGTATGGCTACACCTTC. Its protein is CASSLGLGVYGYTF.

The V call is TRBV11-2, the J call TRBJ2-3; D call uncertain. The CDR3 covers 18 residues. The V end lost 2 bases, the J end lost 2 bases, and 20 bases lay between the germline ends. The germline V gene has CDR1 SGHAT and CDR2 FQNNGV. The DNA for the CDR3 is TGTGCCAGCAGCTTAATTCTCCAGAATCAAATATACACAGATACGCAGTATTTT. Translated, it gives CASSLILQNQIYTDTQYF.

This clonotype has a handful of counts. The CDR3 coding sequence is TGTGCCAGCAGCGTAGCAGGGTCCCACGAGCAGTACTTC. It codes for CASSVAGSHEQYF. This chain uses TRBV9 with TRBJ2-7, with D perhaps TRBD1 (5 bases). In germline, CDR1 is SGDLS, CDR2 YYNGEE. Trimming cost V 0 bases and J 5 bases, with 9 bases left between them. CDR3 length: 13 amino acids.

This clonotype was seen more than once but under ten times. DNA for the CDR3: TGTGCCAGCAGTTTTTCGGGACGGAGCTCCTACGAGCAGTACTTC. Translating gives CASSFSGRSSYEQYF. The chain joins TRBV27 to TRBJ2-7; D is possibly TRBD1 or TRBD2 (5 bases each). The V gene lost 3 bases and the J gene lost 0 bases, with 12 bases spanning the gap. This CDR3 comprises 15 residues. Germline CDR1 is MNHEY and CDR2 is SMNVEV (reference sequence).